What follows is one T cell receptor (beta chain) and its context. It lacks a known antigen. No base quality values were provided; no much bigger clone lies one nucleotide off. The sample belongs to a study of shared clonotypes between healthy human individuals (dated by TCRdb to the early 2020s). Regarding the research as a whole: A couple of women and three men aged 18 to 49 years were included in the cohort. To estimate repertoire size and how much clonotype sharing occurs between individuals, the study deeply sequenced the blood TCR repertoires of several healthy adults. Each donor's leukapheresis produced roughly between about 0.8 and 8.9 billion PBMCs. To increase sequencing depth and limit assay-specific biases, TCR repertoire library preparation and sequencing were carried out by different laboratories using diverse techniques. For each donor, CD4 naive and CD4 memory were each run on three plates, CD8 naive on two plates, and CD8 memory on one plate.

Inclusive of the bounding cysteine and phenylalanine, the CDR3 is 14 residues long. This entry keeps only the CDR3 DNA: 42 bases, framed from base 1. Trimming accounts for 8 bases at V and 7 bases at J, while the number of junction bases matched to no gene is 7. CDR1 and CDR2 (SGHTA, FQGNSA) derive from the germline V gene. The donors were healthy, HIV-negative adults with no recently reported acute infections or vaccinations. Every donor was a Caucasian adult living in Nashville, Tennessee, USA. Magnetic negative selection was used to enrich CD4+ T cells, after which naive cells were positively selected on CD45RA and the negative fraction became the memory subset. Blood was collected by leukapheresis, and PBMCs were isolated by Ficoll-Histopaque density gradient centrifugation and then cryopreserved in liquid nitrogen vapor phase. Analytical flow cytometry was used to check the purity and quantity of each magnetically sorted T cell population. From each sorted fraction, genomic DNA was isolated and quantified by UV absorbance on a Nanodrop 2000c.

Using the deep immunoSEQ assay, TCR CDR3 regions were amplified from genomic DNA by multiplex PCR. Extracted genomic DNA from each cell subset was spread evenly across all wells of several immunoSEQ 96-well plates, with each plate serving as a replicate. For sorted subsets, 200 to 250 ng of genomic DNA, equivalent to 25,000 to 35,000 T cell genomes, went into each replicate PCR. Purified libraries were quantified with a Qubit 3.0 fluorometer, sized on a Bioanalyzer 2100, and re-quantified with the KAPA Library Quantification kit. Each immunoSEQ 96-well plate was sequenced on its own single-read 150-cycle Illumina NextSeq 550 flow cell. Turning to the authors' computational methods: Because the immunoSEQ output held only junctional sequences and lacked quality scores, the filtering could not match the filtering applied to full-length reads. Sequences were annotated with PyIR, a Python wrapper for IgBLAST v1.9, using IMGT germline references to assign V/J genes and CDR3. Any read was removed if the V/J assignment was weak (E-value above 1e-6), the CDR3 was missing, or the read contained stop codons, out-of-frame junctions, or ambiguous translated residues. V3J clonotypes were defined as sequences sharing an identical inferred V gene, J gene, and CDR3 amino acid sequence. The percentage overlap between two repertoires was calculated by dividing the number of shared unique clonotypes by the size of the smaller repertoire. RTK rarefaction, the Chao1 estimator, and Recon v2.1 estimates of unobserved clonotypes were used to assess repertoire richness. For all TCRbeta clonotypes obtained by the gDNA method from a handful of donors, generation probabilities were computed with OLGA. Not all clones reach the TCRdb copy of this immuneACCESS table, which keeps in-frame sequences only. Checked studies attribute under half of the gap to unresolved V genes and leave the rest unexplained. V and J calls and clone size are given by that table; D and trimming were obtained from the DNA. This sample gives more than 2 million clones in total; almost 96% of them show up just once. The ten largest make up approximately 0.13% of the sample.

General study outcomes and caveats: Higher generation probabilities were observed for clonotypes shared by all four sorted-subset donors than for non-shared clonotypes. Sampling was restricted to blood, and TCR repertoires in tissue are likely to differ from TCR repertoires in blood. When a handful of donors were compared, the shared fraction of clonotypes was around 5.1% for naive CD4, roughly 3.3% for naive CD8, roughly 2.3% for memory CD4, and 0.4% for memory CD8. Estimated clonotype richness was generally larger for naive than for memory subsets. Because the study included only a small number of donors, the genetic and exposure-history diversity represented was limited. Incomplete sequencing was indicated by rarefaction of sorted-subset datasets, despite the large sequencing depth. Pairwise subsampling led to the expectation that sequencing depth would affect the degree of clonotype sharing among donors.

The chain is made from TRBV7-2 and TRBJ1-6; 8 bases in between match TRBD1. Input material: naive CD4+ T cells sorted from blood. The cell subset or site label here, explained by the study, means: CD45RA+ positively selected. The sequence was collected from a man aged 18 to 29 in good health. The CDR3 sequence is CASQTGVENSPLHF. The sequenced DNA: TGTGCCAGCCAGACAGGGGTGGAGAATTCACCCCTCCACTTT.